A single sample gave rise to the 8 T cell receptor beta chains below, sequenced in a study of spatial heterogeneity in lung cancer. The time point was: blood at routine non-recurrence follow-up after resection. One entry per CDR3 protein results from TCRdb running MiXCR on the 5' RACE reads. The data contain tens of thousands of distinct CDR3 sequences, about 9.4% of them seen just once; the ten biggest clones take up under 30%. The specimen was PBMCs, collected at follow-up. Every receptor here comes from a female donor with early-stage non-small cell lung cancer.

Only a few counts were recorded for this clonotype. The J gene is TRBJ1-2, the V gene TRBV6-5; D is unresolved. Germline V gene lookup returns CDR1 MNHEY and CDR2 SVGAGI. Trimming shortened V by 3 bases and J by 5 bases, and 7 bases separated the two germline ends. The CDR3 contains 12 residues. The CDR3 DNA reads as TGTGCCAGCAGTTATTCGGGGTATGGCTACACCTTC. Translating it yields CASSYSGYGYTF.

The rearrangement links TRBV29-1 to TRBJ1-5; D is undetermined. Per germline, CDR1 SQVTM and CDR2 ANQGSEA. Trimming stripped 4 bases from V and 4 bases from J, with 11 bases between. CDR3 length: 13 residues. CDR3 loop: CSVAAGGNQPQHF. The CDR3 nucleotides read TGCAGCGTTGCGGCAGGTGGGAATCAGCCCCAGCATTTT.

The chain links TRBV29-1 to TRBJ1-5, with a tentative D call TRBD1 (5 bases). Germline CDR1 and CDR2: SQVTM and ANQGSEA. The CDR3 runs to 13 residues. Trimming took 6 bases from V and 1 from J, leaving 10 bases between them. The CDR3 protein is CSVREGSNQPQHF. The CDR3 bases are TGCAGCGTAAGGGAGGGGAGCAATCAGCCCCAGCATTTT.

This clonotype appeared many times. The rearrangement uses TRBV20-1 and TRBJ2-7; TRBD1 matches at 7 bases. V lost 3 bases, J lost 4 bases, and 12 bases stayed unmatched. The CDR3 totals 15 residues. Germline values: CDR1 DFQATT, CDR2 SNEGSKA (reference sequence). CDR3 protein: CSASSGQADRYEQYF. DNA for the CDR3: TGCAGTGCTAGTTCCGGACAGGCCGATCGGTACGAGCAGTACTTC.

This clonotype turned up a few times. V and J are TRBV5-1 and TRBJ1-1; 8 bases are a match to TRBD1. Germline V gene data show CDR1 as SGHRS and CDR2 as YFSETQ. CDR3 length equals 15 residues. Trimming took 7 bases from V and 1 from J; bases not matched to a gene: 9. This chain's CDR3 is CASRQGAVQNTEAFF. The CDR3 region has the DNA TGCGCCAGCCGGCAGGGGGCCGTTCAGAACACTGAAGCTTTCTTT.

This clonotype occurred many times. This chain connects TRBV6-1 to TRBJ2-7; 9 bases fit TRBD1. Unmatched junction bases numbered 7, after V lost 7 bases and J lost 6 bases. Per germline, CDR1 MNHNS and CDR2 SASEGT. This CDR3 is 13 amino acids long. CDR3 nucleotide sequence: TGTGCCAGCAATAGGGACAGGGAACGCGAGCAGTACTTC. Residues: CASNRDREREQYF.

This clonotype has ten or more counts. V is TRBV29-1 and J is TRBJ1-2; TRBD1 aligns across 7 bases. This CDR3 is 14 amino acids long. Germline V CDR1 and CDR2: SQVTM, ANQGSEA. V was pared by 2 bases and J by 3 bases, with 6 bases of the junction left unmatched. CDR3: CSVEPDRNDYGYTF. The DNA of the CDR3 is TGCAGCGTTGAACCGGACAGGAACGACTATGGCTACACCTTC.

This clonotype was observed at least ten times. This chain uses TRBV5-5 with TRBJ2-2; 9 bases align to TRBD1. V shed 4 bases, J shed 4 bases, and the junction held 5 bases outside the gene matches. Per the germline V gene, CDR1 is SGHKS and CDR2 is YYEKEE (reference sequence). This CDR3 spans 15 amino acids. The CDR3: CASSPGTGITGELFF. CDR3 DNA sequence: TGTGCCAGCAGCCCCGGGACAGGGATCACCGGGGAGCTGTTTTTT. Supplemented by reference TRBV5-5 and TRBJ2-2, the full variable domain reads DAGVTQSPTHLIKTRGQQVTLRCSPISGHKSVSWYQQVLGQGPQFIFQYYEKEERGRGNFPDRFSARQFPNYSSELNVNALLLGDSALYLCASSPGTGITGELFFGEGSRLTVL.